Here is one T cell receptor (beta chain) with its context. The CDR3 spans 13 residues. Trimming cost V 4 bases and J 1 base, with 7 bases left between them. The V gene's germline CDR1 is LGHDT and CDR2 YNNKEL (reference sequence). These data originate in a study of control samples from healthy donors and cancer patients. Clones were sequenced by immunoSEQ multiplex PCR, and TCRdb holds only the in-frame ones, with some missing. This table holds tens of thousands of clones, 94% found once. This TCR was sampled from a man between 25 and 39 years old in good health. The chain uses TRBV3-1 (or the pseudogene TRBV3-2) and TRBJ1-1; D is perhaps TRBD1 (5 bases). Sequenced material: blood. CDR3 DNA: TGTGCCAGCAGCCTCACAGGGAACACTGAAGCTTTCTTT. Protein sequence: CASSLTGNTEAFF.